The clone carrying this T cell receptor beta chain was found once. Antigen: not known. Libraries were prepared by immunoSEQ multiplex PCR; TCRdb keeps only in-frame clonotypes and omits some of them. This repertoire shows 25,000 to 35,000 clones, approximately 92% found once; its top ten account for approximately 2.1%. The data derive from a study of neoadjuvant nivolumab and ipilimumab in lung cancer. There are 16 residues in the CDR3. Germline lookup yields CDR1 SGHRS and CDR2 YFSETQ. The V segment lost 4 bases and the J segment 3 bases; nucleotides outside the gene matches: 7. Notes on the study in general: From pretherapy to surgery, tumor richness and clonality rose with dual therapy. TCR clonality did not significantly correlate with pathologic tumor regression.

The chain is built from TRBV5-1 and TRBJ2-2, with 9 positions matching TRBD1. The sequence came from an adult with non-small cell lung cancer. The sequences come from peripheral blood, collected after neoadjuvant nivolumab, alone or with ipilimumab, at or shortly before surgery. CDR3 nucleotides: TGCGCCAGCAGCCTGGGACAGGGTGGGGACACCGGGGAGCTGTTTTTT. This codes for CASSLGQGGDTGELFF.